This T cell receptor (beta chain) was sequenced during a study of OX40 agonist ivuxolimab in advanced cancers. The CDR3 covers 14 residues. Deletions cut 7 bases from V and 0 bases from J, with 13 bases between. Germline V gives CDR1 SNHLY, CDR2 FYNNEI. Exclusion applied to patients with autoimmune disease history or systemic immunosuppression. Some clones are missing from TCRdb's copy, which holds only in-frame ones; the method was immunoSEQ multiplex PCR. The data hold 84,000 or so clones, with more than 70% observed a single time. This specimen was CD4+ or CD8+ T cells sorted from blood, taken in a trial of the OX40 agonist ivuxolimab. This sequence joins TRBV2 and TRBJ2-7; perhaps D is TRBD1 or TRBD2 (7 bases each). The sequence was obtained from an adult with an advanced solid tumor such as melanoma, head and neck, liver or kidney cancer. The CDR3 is CASKGEGASYEQYF. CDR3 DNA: TGTGCCAGCAAGGGGGAGGGGGCCTCCTACGAGCAGTACTTC.